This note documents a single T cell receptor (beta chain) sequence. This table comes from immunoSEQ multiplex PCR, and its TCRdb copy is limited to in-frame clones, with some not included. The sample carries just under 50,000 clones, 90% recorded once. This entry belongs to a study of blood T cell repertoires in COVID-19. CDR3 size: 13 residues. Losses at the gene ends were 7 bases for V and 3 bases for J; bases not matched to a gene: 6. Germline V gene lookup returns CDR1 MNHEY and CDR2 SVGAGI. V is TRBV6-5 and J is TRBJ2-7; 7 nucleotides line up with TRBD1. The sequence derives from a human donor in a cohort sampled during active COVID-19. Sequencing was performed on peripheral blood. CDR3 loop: CASKLGQNYEQYF. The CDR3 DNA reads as TGTGCCAGCAAACTGGGACAGAACTACGAGCAGTACTTC.